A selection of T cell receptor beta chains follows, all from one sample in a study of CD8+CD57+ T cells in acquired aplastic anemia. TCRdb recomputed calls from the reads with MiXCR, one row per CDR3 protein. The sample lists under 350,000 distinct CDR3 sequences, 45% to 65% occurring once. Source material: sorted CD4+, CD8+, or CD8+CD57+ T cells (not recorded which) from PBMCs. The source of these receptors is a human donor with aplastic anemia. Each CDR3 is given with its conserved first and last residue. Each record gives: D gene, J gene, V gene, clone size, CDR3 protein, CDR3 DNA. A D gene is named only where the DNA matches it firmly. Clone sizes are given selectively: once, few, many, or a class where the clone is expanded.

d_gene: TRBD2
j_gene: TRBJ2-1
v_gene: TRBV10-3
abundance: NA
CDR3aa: CASSDGGVDEQFF
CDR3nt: TGTGCCAGCAGTGACGGGGGGGTGGATGAGCAGTTCTTC

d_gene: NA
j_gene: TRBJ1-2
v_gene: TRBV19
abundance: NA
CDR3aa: CASMGPGYGYGYTF
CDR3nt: TGTGCCAGTATGGGCCCAGGGTACGGCTATGGCTACACCTTC

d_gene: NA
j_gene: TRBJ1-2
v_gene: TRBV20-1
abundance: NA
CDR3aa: CSAAKLTGFYGYTF
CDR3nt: TGCAGTGCGGCAAAACTAACAGGGTTCTATGGCTACACCTTC

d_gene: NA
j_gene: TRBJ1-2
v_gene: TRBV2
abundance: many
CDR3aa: CASSEVNANYGYTF
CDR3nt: TGTGCCAGCAGTGAAGTCAACGCTAACTATGGCTACACCTTC

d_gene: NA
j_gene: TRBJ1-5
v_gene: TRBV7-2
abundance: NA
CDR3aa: CASLAGEGYNSNQPQHF
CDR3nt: TGTGCCAGTCTAGCGGGAGAAGGGTACAATAGCAATCAGCCCCAGCATTTT

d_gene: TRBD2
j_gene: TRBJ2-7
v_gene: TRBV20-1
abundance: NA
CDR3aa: CSAASGSWYNEQYF
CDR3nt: TGCAGTGCAGCTAGCGGGAGCTGGTATAACGAGCAGTACTTC

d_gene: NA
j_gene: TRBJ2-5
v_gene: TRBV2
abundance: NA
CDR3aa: CASSGGGLETQYF
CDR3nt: TGTGCCAGCAGTGGAGGGGGACTAGAGACCCAGTACTTC

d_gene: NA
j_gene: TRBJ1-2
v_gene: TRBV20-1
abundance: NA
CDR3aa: CSARVYLNPPPDYGYTF
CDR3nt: TGCAGTGCTAGAGTCTATTTAAACCCTCCCCCCGACTATGGCTACACCTTC

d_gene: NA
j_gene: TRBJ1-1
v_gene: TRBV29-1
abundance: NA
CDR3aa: CSVEVLREVTEAFF
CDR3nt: TGCAGCGTTGAAGTCCTCAGGGAGGTCACTGAAGCTTTCTTT

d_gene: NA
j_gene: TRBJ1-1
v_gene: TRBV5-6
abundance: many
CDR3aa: CASSHTGTLNTEAFF
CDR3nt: TGTGCCAGCAGCCATACCGGGACTCTAAACACTGAAGCTTTCTTT

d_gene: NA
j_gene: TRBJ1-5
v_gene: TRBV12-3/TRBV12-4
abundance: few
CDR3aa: CASSLLTGNQPQHF
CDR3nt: TGTGCCAGCAGTCTACTGACAGGAAATCAGCCCCAGCATTTT

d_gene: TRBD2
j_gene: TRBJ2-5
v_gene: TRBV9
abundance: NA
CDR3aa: CASSVETSTTQYF
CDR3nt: TGTGCCAGCAGCGTGGAGACTAGCACGACCCAGTACTTC

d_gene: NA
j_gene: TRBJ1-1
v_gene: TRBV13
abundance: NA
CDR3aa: CASSLRQAGGAFF
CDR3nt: TGTGCCAGCAGCTTACGGCAGGCCGGCGGAGCTTTCTTT

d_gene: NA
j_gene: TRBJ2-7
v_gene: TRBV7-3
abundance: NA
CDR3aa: CASSPTNGGQDEQYF
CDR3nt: TGTGCCAGCAGCCCCACCAACGGGGGGCAAGACGAGCAGTACTTC

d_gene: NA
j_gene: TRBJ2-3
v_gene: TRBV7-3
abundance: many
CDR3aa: CASSLIPGSSTDTQYF
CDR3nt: TGTGCCAGCAGCTTAATCCCAGGATCTAGCACAGATACGCAGTATTTT

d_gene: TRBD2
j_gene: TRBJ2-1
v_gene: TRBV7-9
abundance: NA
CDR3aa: CASTTTSPDEQFF
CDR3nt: TGTGCCAGCACTACGACTAGCCCCGATGAGCAGTTCTTC

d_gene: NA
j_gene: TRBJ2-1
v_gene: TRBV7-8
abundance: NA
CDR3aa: CASSLAQGDEQFF
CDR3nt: TGTGCCAGCAGCTTAGCCCAAGGCGATGAGCAGTTCTTC

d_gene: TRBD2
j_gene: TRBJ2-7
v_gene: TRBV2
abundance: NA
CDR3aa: CASKRLAGAFEQYF
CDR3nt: TGTGCCAGCAAGAGACTAGCGGGAGCTTTCGAGCAGTACTTC

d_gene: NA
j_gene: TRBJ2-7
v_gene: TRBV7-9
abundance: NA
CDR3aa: CASSLGARDPYEQYF
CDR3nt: TGTGCCAGCAGCCTCGGGGCCAGGGACCCCTACGAGCAGTACTTC

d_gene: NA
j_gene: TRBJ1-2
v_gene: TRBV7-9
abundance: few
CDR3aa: CASSLALGLTAF
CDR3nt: TGTGCCAGCAGCTTAGCGCTTGGTTTGACAGCCTTC

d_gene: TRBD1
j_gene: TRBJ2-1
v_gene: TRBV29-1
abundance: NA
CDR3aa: CSCGQASYNEQFF
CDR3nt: TGCAGCTGCGGACAGGCCTCCTACAATGAGCAGTTCTTC

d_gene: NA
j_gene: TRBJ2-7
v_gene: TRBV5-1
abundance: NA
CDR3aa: CASSFRASRYEQYF
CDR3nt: TGCGCCAGCAGCTTTAGGGCTAGCAGGTACGAGCAGTACTTC

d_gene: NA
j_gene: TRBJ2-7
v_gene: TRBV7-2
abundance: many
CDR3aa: CASSFTTIYEQYF
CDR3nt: TGTGCCAGCAGCTTCACGACGATCTACGAGCAGTACTTC

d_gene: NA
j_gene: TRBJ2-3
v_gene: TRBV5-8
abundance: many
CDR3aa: CASSSQGGDTQYF
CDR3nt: TGTGCCAGCAGCTCCCAAGGGGGAGATACGCAGTATTTT

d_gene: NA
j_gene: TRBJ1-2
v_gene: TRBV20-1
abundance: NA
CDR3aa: CSAIGLGLAGYTF
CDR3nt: TGCAGTGCTATCGGTCTGGGACTAGCGGGCTACACCTTC

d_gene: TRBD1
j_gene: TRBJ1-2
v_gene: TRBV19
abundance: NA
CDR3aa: CASRDRGAGGYGYTF
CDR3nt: TGTGCCAGCCGGGACAGGGGGGCGGGAGGCTATGGCTACACCTTC

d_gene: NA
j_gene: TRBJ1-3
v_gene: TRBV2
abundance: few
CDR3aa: CASGGTYSSGNTIYF
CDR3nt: TGTGCCAGTGGGGGGACATATAGCTCTGGAAACACCATATATTTT

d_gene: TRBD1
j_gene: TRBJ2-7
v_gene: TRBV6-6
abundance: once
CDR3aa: CASRYKTGSYEQYF
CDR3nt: TGTGCCAGCCGCTACAAGACAGGGTCCTACGAGCAGTACTTC

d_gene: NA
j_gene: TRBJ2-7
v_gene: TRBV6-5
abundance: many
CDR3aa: CASSYWGEGNEQYF
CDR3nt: TGTGCCAGCAGTTACTGGGGGGAAGGGAACGAGCAGTACTTC

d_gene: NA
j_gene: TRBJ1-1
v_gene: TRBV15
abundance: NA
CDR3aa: CATSHPQGWTEAFF
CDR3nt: TGTGCCACCAGCCACCCCCAGGGATGGACTGAAGCTTTCTTT

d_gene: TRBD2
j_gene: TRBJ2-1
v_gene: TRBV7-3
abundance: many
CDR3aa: CASSSRGGSYNEQFF
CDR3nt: TGTGCCAGCAGCTCCCGGGGGGGCTCCTACAATGAGCAGTTCTTC

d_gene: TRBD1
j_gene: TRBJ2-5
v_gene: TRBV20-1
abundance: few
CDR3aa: CSASLRTGGAETQYF
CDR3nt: TGCAGTGCTAGTTTAAGGACAGGGGGCGCGGAGACCCAGTACTTC

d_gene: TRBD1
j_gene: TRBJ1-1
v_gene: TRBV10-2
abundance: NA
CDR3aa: CASSGTGGRNTEAFF
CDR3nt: TGCGCCAGCAGTGGGACAGGGGGAAGAAACACTGAAGCTTTCTTT

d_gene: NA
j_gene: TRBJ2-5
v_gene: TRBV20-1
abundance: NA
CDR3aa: CSAADQGETQYF
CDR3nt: TGCAGTGCTGCGGACCAGGGGGAGACCCAGTACTTC

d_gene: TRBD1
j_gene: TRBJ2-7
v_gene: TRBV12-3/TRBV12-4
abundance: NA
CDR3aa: CASSPGTGFYEQYF
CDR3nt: TGTGCCAGCAGCCCCGGGACAGGGTTCTACGAGCAGTACTTC

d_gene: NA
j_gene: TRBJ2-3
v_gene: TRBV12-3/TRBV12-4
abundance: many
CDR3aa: CASRGDLHTQYF
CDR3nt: TGTGCCAGCAGGGGCGACTTGCATACGCAGTATTTT

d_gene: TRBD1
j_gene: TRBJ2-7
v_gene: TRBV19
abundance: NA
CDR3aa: CASRSVPGQGYEQYF
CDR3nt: TGTGCCAGTAGAAGTGTTCCGGGACAGGGCTACGAGCAGTACTTC

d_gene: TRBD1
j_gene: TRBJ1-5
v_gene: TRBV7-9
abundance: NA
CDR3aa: CATKEGAWGNQPQHF
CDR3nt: TGTGCCACCAAGGAGGGGGCGTGGGGCAATCAGCCCCAGCATTTT

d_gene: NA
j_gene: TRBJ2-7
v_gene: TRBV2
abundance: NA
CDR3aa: CASSSYSYGAEQYF
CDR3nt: TGTGCCAGCAGTTCTTACTCGTACGGTGCCGAGCAGTACTTC

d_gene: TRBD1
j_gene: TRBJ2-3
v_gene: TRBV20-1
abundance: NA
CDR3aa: CSAPLARGRDTQYF
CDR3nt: TGCAGTGCCCCCTTGGCCAGGGGGCGAGATACGCAGTATTTT

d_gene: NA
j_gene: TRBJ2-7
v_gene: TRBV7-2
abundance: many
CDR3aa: CASSLEGLGDYEQYF
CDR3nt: TGTGCCAGCAGCTTAGAGGGGCTAGGGGACTACGAGCAGTACTTC

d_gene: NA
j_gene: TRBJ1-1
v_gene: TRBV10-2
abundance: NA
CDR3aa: CASSGDVNTEAFF
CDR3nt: TGCGCCAGCAGTGGGGACGTCAACACTGAAGCTTTCTTT

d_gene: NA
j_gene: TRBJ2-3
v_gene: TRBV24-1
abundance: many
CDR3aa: CATSDPGLNTQYF
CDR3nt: TGTGCCACCAGTGACCCAGGGTTGAATACGCAGTATTTT

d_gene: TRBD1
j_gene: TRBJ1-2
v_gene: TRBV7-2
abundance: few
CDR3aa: CASSLSTGSDYGYTF
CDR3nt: TGTGCCAGCAGCTTATCGACAGGGTCGGACTATGGCTACACCTTC

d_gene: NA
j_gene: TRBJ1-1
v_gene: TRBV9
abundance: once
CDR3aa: CASSTRPGGRMNTEAFF
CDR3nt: TGTGCCAGCAGCACCAGACCCGGCGGGAGGATGAACACTGAAGCTTTCTTT

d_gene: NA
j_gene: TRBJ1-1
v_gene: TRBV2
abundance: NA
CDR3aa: CASREWYQGTVAFF
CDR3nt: TGTGCCAGCAGAGAGTGGTATCAGGGGACTGTAGCTTTCTTT

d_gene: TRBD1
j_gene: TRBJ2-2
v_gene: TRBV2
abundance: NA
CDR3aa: CASSNSGTANTGELFF
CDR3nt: TGTGCCAGCAGCAACTCCGGGACAGCGAACACCGGGGAGCTGTTTTTT

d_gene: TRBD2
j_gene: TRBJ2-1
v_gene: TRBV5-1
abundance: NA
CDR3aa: CASSSTSGRLNEQFF
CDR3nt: TGCGCCAGCAGCTCGACTAGCGGGAGACTAAATGAGCAGTTCTTC

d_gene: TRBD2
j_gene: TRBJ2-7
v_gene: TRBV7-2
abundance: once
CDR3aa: CASSLEGGGVYEQYF
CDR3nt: TGTGCCAGCAGCTTAGAAGGCGGGGGGGTATACGAGCAGTACTTC

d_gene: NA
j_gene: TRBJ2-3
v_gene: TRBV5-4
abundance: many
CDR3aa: CASSLESADTQYF
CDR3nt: TGTGCCAGCAGCTTGGAATCAGCAGATACGCAGTATTTT

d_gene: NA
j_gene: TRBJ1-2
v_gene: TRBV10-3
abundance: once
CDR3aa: CASSELGGYGYTF
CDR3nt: TGTGCCAGCAGTGAACTAGGCGGCTATGGCTACACCTTC

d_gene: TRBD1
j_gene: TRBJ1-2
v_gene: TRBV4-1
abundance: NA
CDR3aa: CASSQVPGGATGHTF
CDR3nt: TGCGCCAGCAGTCAAGTTCCAGGGGGAGCGACCGGCCACACCTTC

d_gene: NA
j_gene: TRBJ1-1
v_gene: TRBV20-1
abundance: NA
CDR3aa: CSARRGIF
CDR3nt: TGCAGTGCTAGAAGAGGAATTTTT

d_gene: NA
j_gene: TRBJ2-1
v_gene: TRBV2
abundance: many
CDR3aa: CASSSGPALEQFF
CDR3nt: TGTGCCAGCAGTTCGGGCCCTGCCCTTGAGCAGTTCTTC

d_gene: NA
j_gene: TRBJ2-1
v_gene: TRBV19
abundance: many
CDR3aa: CASSIGGVRYNEQFF
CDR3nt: TGTGCCAGTAGTATAGGAGGAGTACGCTACAATGAGCAGTTCTTC

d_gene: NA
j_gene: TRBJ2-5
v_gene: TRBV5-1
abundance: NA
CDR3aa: CASSRSSGDQEARYF
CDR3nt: TGCGCCAGCAGCCGTTCAAGTGGGGACCAAGAGGCCCGGTACTTC